This paragraph covers one T cell receptor (beta chain) sequence. The data stem from a study of T cell changes during pregnancy in multiple sclerosis. Clones were read by immunoSEQ multiplex PCR, and TCRdb kept only the in-frame ones, dropping some. The sample holds 55,000 to 80,000 clones, roughly 90% seen once. V gave up 4 bases and J gave up 7 bases, with 11 bases separating them. The germline CDR1 and CDR2 sequences are SGHKS and YYEKEE (reference sequence). This CDR3 region has 12 residues. The sequencing used peripheral blood, collected after pregnancy. The receptor was isolated from a female donor in good health, enrolled as a control in a pregnancy study. The rearrangement joins TRBV5-5 to TRBJ1-2; the D gene is possibly TRBD1 (6 bases). CDR3 in DNA: TGTGCCAGCAGCCTCACAGGGCTTGGCTACACCTTC. This translates into CASSLTGLGYTF.